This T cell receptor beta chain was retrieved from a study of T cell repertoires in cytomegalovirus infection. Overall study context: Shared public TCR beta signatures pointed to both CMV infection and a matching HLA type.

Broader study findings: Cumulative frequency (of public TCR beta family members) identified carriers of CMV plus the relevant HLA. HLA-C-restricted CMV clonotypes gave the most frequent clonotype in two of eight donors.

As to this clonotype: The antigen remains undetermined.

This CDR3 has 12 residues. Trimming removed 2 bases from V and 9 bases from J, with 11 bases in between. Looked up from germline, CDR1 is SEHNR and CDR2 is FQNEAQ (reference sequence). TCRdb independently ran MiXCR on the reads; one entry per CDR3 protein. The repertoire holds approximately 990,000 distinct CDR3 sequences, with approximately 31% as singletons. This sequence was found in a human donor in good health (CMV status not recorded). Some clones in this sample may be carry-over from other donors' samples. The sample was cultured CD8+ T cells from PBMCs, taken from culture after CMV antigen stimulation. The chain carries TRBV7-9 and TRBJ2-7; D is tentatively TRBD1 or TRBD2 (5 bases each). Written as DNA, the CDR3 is TGTGCCAGCAGCTTAATAACAGGAGGGCAGTACGTC. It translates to CASSLITGGQYV.